This T cell receptor beta chain originates from a study of CD8 T cells in ankylosing spondylitis (dated by TCRdb to 2017 to 2019). Describing the broader study: The study profiled T cell receptor beta repertoires in healthy donors and ankylosing spondylitis patients to find disease-linked TCR variants. The full study cohort comprised around 25 ankylosing spondylitis patients and 85 to 120 healthy donors. Peripheral blood was sampled, and synovial fluid was additionally collected from ankylosing spondylitis patients. Broad study findings and their caveats: A CD8+ phenotype was shown by the disease-linked clones, which were found at relatively low frequencies in peripheral blood. Some motif variants were previously reported in synovial fluid and blood of reactive arthritis patients, suggesting common disease-initiation mechanisms. Significant enrichment of the disease-linked clones was reported in matched synovial fluid samples from ankylosing spondylitis patients. Blood from ankylosing spondylitis patients appeared to be characterized by a TCR beta motif composed of about eight highly homologous amino acid variants.

From the germline V gene (reference sequence), CDR1 is DFQATT and CDR2 is SNEGSKA. Deletion took 6 bases off V and 3 bases off J, with a span of 17 bases between the germline ends. Inclusive of the bounding cysteine and phenylalanine, the CDR3 is 15 residues long. Left in the record is the CDR3 DNA by itself, 45 bases read in frame from the first base. This clonotype was picked up many times. Its binding antigen is unknown. No base quality information exists; no much larger clone differs at one position. The run used an Illumina HiSeq 2500. TCR beta libraries were prepared by quantitative 5'-RACE with molecular barcodes. Under the source paper's analysis protocol: A new computational method based on a probabilistic model of VDJ rearrangement was used to identify disease-linked TCR variants. TCRdb trimmed public reads at Q25 via fastp, called clones via MiXCR and kept in-frame beta chains. Each record represents a unique CDR3 protein, reported with the most common genes and DNA among its rows. The V and J calls follow TCRdb's processing rather than the paper's. Present in this sample are around 320,000 distinct CDR3 sequences, more than 20% of which were seen just once. 3.5% to 4.5% of the sample goes to the ten largest clones.

The chain was built from TRBV20-1 and TRBJ1-4, and the D gene may be TRBD1, 5 bases matching. Specimen: blood, either unsorted or a sorted T cell fraction (not recorded which). The TCR was taken from a female donor with ankylosing spondylitis or in good health (not recorded which). CDR3 protein: CSAPSGGVSNEKLFF. The sequence in DNA is TGCAGTGCCCCCTCAGGAGGGGTGTCTAATGAAAAACTGTTTTTT.